Below are 15 T cell receptor beta chains sequenced from a single sample in a study of blood T cells in healthy people across ages. A sample-barcoded 5' primer and a J-beta primer mix were used in a second PCR of about 6 to 12 cycles. Using its own MiXCR run on the 5' RACE reads, TCRdb lists one record per CDR3 protein. This sample has approximately 780,000 distinct CDR3 sequences, with around a quarter found just once. The same data also contributed to another study, on T cells of mothers and their children.

Sequenced: blood. These receptors came from a boy younger than 18 in good health.

The rearrangement links TRBV6-5 to TRBJ2-3, with no clear D. The CDR3 contains 14 residues. Germline V gene lookup returns CDR1 MNHEY and CDR2 SVGAGI. The ends were cut back, 6 bases at V and 2 bases at J, with 12 bases in the middle. The chain's CDR3 is CASRRPSATDTQYF. The CDR3 DNA reads TGTGCCAGCAGAAGGCCCAGCGCCACAGATACGCAGTATTTT.

In this sample, this clonotype turned up many times. The genes are TRBV5-1 and TRBJ2-5, with 12 bases that match TRBD1. J lost 3 bases, V lost 5 bases, and 2 bases had no gene match. This CDR3 has 14 residues. Per germline, CDR1 SGHRS and CDR2 YFSETQ. CDR3 in DNA: TGCGCCAGCAGGGGACAGGGGGCGGAAGAGACCCAGTACTTC. Translated, it gives CASRGQGAEETQYF.

V gene TRBV20-1 combines with J gene TRBJ1-2; no clear D. The CDR3 totals 13 residues. CDR1 is DFQATT and CDR2 is SNEGSKA in the germline V gene (reference sequence). V shed 1 base and J shed 3 bases, with 9 bases lying between them. In DNA form, the CDR3 reads TGCAGTGCTAGAGCCGAGAACGACTATGGCTACACCTTC. It yields the protein CSARAENDYGYTF.

This chain uses TRBV7-2 with TRBJ2-5; no definite D call. Deletions cut 6 bases from V and 6 bases from J, with 11 bases between. This CDR3 comprises 12 residues. Looked up from germline, CDR1 is SGHTA and CDR2 is FQGNSA. CDR3 residues: CASRPLEKTQYF. The CDR3 DNA sequence: TGTGCCAGCAGGCCACTGGAGAAGACCCAGTACTTC.

Only a few counts were recorded for this clonotype. The chain recombines TRBV28 with TRBJ2-7; no reliable D call. Per germline, CDR1 MDHEN and CDR2 SYDVKM. CDR3 length equals 17 residues. V dropped 8 bases and J dropped 5 bases, with 28 bases sitting between them. The CDR3 here is CASGILPQLRSEDEQYF. CDR3 DNA sequence: TGTGCCAGCGGGATCCTCCCACAGTTGAGGAGCGAGGACGAGCAGTACTTC.

This clonotype has only a few counts. This chain uses TRBV2 with TRBJ2-3; TRBD2 aligns across 7 bases. Unmatched junction bases numbered 11, after V lost 6 bases and J lost 2 bases. Per the germline V gene, CDR1 is SNHLY and CDR2 is FYNNEI. This CDR3 region has 16 residues. Here the CDR3 DNA reads TGTGCCAGCAGGTCCGGGCGGGGGAGATTCACAGATACGCAGTATTTT. Protein: CASRSGRGRFTDTQYF.

V is TRBV7-2 and J is TRBJ2-3; 11 bases fit TRBD2. The V segment lost 4 bases and the J segment 3 bases; nucleotides outside the gene matches: 15. Germline-derived CDR1 and CDR2 are SGHTA and FQGNSA. The CDR3 totals 19 residues. In DNA, the CDR3 is TGTGCCAGCAGCTCCCGAAGACTAGCGGGGACTGTTCTTACAGATACGCAGTATTTT. This gives the protein CASSSRRLAGTVLTDTQYF. Looking up the rest from reference TRBV7-2 and TRBJ2-3 gives the full variable domain: GAGVSQSPSNKVTEKGKDVELRCDPISGHTALYWYRQSLGQGLEFLIYFQGNSAPDKSGLPSDRFSAERTGGSVSTLTIQRTQQEDSAVYLCASSSRRLAGTVLTDTQYFGPGTRLTVL.

V usage is TRBV12-3 or TRBV12-4 and J usage is TRBJ1-2; 9 bases fit TRBD1. The CDR3 has 14 residues. V was clipped by 8 bases and J by 8 bases; unmatched bases: 12. The CDR3 bases are TGTGCCAGCGGGGACAGGGTCCAGTCGTGGGGCTACACCTTC. This codes for CASGDRVQSWGYTF.

This clonotype was counted only a few times. The J gene is TRBJ2-1, the V gene TRBV3-1, with D possibly TRBD2 on 6 matching bases. The CDR3 runs 13 residues. Trimming shortened V by 3 bases and J by 9 bases, and 12 bases separated the two germline ends. Germline V gives CDR1 LGHDT, CDR2 YNNKEL (reference sequence). The CDR3 DNA follows: TGTGCCAGCAGCCAGGAGGGCTATCCTGAGCAGTTCTTC. It codes for CASSQEGYPEQFF.

In this sample, this clonotype turned up a few times. J is TRBJ2-5 and V is TRBV20-1; TRBD1 agrees at 7 bases. V lost 0 bases to trimming and J lost 1 base; unmatched junction nucleotides: 8. Germline V gene data show CDR1 as DFQATT and CDR2 as SNEGSKA (reference sequence). This CDR3 has 16 residues. The CDR3 region is CSARDLTGAIQETQYF. The CDR3 DNA is TGCAGTGCTAGAGATCTTACAGGGGCCATCCAAGAGACCCAGTACTTC.

This clonotype has more than one count but fewer than ten. This chain joins TRBV9 and TRBJ2-3; TRBD2 matches at 13 bases. The CDR3 length is 17 residues. Trimming at V came to 4 bases and at J to 3 bases, leaving 8 bases not matched to a gene. Germline loops: CDR1 SGDLS, CDR2 YYNGEE. The CDR3 protein is CASSNRPGLAGTDTQYF. The CDR3, as DNA: TGTGCCAGCAGCAATCGACCGGGACTAGCGGGGACAGATACGCAGTATTTT.

This rearrangement joins TRBV6-5 to TRBJ2-7; D is possibly TRBD1 or TRBD2 (5 bases each). This CDR3 comprises 17 residues. Germline CDR1 and CDR2: MNHEY and SVGAGI. V was clipped by 0 bases and J by 2 bases, with 17 bases between them. This CDR3 is CASSYSFQGVRAYEQYF. DNA for the CDR3: TGTGCCAGCAGTTACTCATTTCAGGGCGTGAGGGCCTACGAGCAGTACTTC.

The chain links TRBV3-1 to TRBJ1-5, with D tentatively TRBD1 (5 bases). The CDR3 length is 15 residues. Germline CDR1 reads LGHDT; CDR2 reads YNNKEL (reference sequence). The V gene lost 5 bases and the J gene lost 2 bases, with 13 bases spanning the gap. For the CDR3, the DNA is TGTGCCAGCAGCTGGACACGTATCCGCAATCAGCCCCAGCATTTT. Translation: CASSWTRIRNQPQHF.

The J gene is TRBJ2-2, the V gene TRBV5-1, with D possibly TRBD2 on 5 matching bases. The germline V and J ends were trimmed by 2 bases and 1 base, with 9 bases remaining between them. The CDR3 sequence is 15 residues long. The germline V gene encodes CDR1 SGHRS and CDR2 YFSETQ. The CDR3 reads CASSLPAGNTGELFF. The CDR3 DNA reads TGCGCCAGCAGCTTACCGGCGGGGAACACCGGGGAGCTGTTTTTT. The full variable domain, its missing parts supplied by reference TRBV5-1 and TRBJ2-2, is KAGVTQTPRYLIKTRGQQVTLSCSPISGHRSVSWYQQTPGQGLQFLFEYFSETQRNKGNFPGRFSGRQFSNSRSEMNVSTLELGDSALYLCASSLPAGNTGELFFGEGSRLTVL.

V is TRBV7-3 and J is TRBJ1-5; D perhaps matches TRBD1 (5 bases). Germline V lookup: CDR1 SGHTA, CDR2 FQGTGA. Trimming cost V 8 bases and J 3 bases, with 20 bases left between them. The CDR3 runs 16 residues. The CDR3 DNA sequence: TGTGCCAGCCGAGGGGTCGGACTCCGAGTCAATCAGCCCCAGCATTTT. Its protein is CASRGVGLRVNQPQHF.